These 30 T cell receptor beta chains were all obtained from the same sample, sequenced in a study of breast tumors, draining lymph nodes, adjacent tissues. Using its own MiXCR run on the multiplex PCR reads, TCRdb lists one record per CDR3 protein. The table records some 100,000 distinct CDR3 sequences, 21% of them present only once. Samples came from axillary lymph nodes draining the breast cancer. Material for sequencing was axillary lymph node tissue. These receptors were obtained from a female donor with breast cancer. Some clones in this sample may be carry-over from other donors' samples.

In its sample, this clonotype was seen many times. This CDR3 is CAWKSGLMYQETQYF. CDR3 in DNA: TGTGCCTGGAAAAGCGGCCTAATGTACCAAGAGACCCAGTACTTC. V usage is TRBV30 and J usage is TRBJ2-5, with D possibly being TRBD2 (5 bases). Germline CDR1 reads GTSNPN; CDR2 reads SVGIG (reference sequence). V lost 4 bases and J 0 bases, leaving 15 bases between the germline ends. The CDR3 covers 15 residues. The whole variable domain, filled in from reference TRBV30 and TRBJ2-5, reads SQTIHQWPATLVQPVGSPLSLECTVEGTSNPNLYWYRQAAGRGLQLLFYSVGIGQISSEVPQNLSASRPQDRQFILSSKKLLLSDSGFYLCAWKSGLMYQETQYFGPGTRLLVL.

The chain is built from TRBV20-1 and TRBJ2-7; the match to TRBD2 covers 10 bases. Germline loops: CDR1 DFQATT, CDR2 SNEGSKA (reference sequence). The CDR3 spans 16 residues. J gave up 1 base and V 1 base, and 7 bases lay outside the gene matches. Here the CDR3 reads CSARGLAGVESYEQYF. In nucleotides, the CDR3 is TGCAGTGCTAGAGGGCTAGCGGGAGTTGAGTCCTACGAGCAGTACTTC.

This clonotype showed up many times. Here the CDR3 reads CASSVVEGAYEQYF. The CDR3 DNA follows: TGTGCCAGCAGCGTAGTTGAAGGGGCCTACGAGCAGTACTTC. The chain couples TRBV9 to TRBJ2-7; a possible D gene is TRBD1 (5 bases). Germline CDR1 and CDR2: SGDLS and YYNGEE. The V and J ends lost 0 bases and 2 bases respectively, with 9 bases between them. The CDR3 has 14 residues.

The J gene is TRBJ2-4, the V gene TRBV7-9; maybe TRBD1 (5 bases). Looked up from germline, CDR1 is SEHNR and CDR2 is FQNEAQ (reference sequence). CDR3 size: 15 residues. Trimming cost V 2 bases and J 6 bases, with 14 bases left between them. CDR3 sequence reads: CASSLTGERGNIQYF. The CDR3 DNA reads TGTGCCAGCAGCTTAACCGGCGAAAGGGGAAACATTCAGTACTTC.

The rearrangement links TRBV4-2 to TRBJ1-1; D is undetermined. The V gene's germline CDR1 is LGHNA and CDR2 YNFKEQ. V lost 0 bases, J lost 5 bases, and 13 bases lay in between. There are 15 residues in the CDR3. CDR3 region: CASSQEAGVGTEAFF. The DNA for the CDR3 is TGTGCCAGCAGCCAAGAAGCTGGGGTCGGAACTGAAGCTTTCTTT.

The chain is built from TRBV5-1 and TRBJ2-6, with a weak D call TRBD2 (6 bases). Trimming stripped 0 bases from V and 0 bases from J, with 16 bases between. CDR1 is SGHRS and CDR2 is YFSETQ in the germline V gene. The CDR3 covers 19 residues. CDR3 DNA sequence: TGCGCCAGCAGCTTGGTCGGCGGGGTCCAGACCTCTGGGGCCAACGTCCTGACTTTC. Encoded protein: CASSLVGGVQTSGANVLTF.

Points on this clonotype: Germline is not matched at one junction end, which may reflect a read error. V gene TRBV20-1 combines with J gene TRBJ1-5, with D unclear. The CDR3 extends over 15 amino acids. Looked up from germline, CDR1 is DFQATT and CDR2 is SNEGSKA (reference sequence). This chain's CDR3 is CSARDPRSSNQPQHF. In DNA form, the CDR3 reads TGCAGTGCTCGAGATCCTCGGAGTAGCAATCAGCCCCAGCATTTT.

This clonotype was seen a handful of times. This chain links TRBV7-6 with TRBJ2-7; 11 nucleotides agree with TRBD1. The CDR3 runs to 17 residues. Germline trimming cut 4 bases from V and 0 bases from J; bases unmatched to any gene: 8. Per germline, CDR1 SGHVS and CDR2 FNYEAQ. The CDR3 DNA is TGTGCCAGCAGCTCTCGGGACAGGGGGGACAGCTCCTACGAGCAGTACTTC. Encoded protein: CASSSRDRGDSSYEQYF.

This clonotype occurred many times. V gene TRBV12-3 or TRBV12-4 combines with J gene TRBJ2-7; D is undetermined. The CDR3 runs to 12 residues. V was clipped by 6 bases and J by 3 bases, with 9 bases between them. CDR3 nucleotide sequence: TGTGCCAGCAGCCCAAGTAACTACGAGCAGTACTTC. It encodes CASSPSNYEQYF.

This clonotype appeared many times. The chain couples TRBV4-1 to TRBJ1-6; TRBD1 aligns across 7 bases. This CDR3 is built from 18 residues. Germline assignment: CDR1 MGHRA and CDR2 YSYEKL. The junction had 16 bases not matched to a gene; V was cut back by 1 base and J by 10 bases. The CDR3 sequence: CASSQGQGKDRARSPLHF. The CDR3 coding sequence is TGCGCCAGCAGCCAAGGTCAGGGAAAAGACAGGGCACGATCACCCCTCCACTTT.

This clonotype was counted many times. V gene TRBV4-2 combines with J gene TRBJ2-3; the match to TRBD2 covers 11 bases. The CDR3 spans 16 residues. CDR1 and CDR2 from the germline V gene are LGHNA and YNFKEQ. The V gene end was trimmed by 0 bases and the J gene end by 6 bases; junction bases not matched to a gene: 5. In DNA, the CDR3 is TGTGCCAGCAGCCAAGATGTAGCGGGGGGGCGGGATACGCAGTATTTT. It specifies CASSQDVAGGRDTQYF.

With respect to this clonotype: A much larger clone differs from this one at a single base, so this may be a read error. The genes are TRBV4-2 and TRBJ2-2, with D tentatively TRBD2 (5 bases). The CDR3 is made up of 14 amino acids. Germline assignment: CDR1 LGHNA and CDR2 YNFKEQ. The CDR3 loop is CASSQEVIAGERFF. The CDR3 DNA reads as TGTGCCAGCAGCCAAGAAGTAATCGCCGGGGAGCGGTTTTTT.

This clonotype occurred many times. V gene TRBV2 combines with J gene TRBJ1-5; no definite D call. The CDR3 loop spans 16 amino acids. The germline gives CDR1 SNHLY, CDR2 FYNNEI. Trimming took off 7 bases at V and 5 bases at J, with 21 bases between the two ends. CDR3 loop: CASKKVLGPRDQPQHF. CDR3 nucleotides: TGTGCCAGCAAGAAAGTCTTAGGACCGAGGGATCAGCCCCAGCATTTT. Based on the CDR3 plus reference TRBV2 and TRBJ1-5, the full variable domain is EPEVTQTPSHQVTQMGQEVILRCVPISNHLYFYWYRQILGQKVEFLVSFYNNEISEKSEIFDDQFSVERPDGSNFTLKIRSTKLEDSAMYFCASKKVLGPRDQPQHFGDGTRLSIL.

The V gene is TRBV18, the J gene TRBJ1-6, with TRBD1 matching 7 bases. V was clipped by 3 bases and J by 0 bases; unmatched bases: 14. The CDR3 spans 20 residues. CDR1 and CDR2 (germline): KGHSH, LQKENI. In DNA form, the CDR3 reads TGTGCCAGCTCACCGTTTGGGCCCGGGACAGTCTTCTCCTATAATTCACCCCTCCACTTT. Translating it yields CASSPFGPGTVFSYNSPLHF.

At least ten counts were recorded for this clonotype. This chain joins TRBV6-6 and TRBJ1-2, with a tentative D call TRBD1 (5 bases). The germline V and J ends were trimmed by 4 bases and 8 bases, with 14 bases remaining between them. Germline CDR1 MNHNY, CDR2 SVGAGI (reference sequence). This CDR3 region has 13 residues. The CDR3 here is CASSSTRAEGYTF. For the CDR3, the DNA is TGTGCCAGCAGTTCGACCAGGGCCGAAGGCTACACCTTC.

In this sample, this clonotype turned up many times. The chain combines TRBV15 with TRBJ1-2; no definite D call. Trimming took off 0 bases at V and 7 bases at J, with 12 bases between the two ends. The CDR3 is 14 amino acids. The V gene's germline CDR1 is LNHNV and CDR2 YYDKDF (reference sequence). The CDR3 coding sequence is TGTGCCACCAGCAGAGATCTGAACGTCGTTGGCTACACCTTC. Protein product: CATSRDLNVVGYTF. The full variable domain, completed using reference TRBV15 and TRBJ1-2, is DAMVIQNPRYQVTQFGKPVTLSCSQTLNHNVMYWYQQKSSQAPKLLFHYYDKDFNNEADTPDNFQSRRPNTSFCFLDIRSPGLGDTAMYLCATSRDLNVVGYTFGSGTRLTVV.

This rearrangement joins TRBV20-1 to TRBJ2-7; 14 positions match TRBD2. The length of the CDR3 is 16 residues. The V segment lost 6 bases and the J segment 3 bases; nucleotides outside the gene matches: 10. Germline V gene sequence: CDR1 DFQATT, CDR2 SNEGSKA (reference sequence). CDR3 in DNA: TGCAGTGCAAACGGACTAGCGGGAGGTGTCGTCTACGAGCAGTACTTC. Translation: CSANGLAGGVVYEQYF.

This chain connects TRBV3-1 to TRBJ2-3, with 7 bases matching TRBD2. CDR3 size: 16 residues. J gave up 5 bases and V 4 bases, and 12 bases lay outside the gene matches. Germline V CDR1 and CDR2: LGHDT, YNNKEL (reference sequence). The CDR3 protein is CASSPSGGGTRDTQYF. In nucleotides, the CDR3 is TGTGCCAGCAGCCCGTCGGGCGGGGGTACCAGAGATACGCAGTATTTT.

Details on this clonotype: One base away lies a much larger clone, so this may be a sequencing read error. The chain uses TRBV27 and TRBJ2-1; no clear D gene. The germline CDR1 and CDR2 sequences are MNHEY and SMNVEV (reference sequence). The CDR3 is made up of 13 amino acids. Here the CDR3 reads CAGSPSNYNEQFF. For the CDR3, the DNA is TGTGCCGGCAGTCCTTCGAATTACAATGAGCAGTTCTTC.

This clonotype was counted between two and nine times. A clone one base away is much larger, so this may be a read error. The CDR3 DNA is TGTGCCAGCAGCCTTCGTATGGGGGAGCAGTACTTC. Its translation: CASSLRMGEQYF. The chain uses TRBV13 and TRBJ2-7; unclear D gene. V was trimmed by 5 bases and J by 7 bases, leaving 12 bases between them. CDR3 length equals 12 residues. The germline V gene encodes CDR1 PRHDT and CDR2 FYEKMQ (reference sequence).

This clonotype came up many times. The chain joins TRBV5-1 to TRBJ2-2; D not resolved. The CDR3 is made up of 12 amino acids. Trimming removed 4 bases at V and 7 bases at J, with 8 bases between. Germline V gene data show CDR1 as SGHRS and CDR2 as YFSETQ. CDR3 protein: CASSGLYGELFF. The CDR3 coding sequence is TGCGCCAGCAGCGGCCTCTACGGGGAGCTGTTTTTT. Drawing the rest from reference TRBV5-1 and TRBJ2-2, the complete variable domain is KAGVTQTPRYLIKTRGQQVTLSCSPISGHRSVSWYQQTPGQGLQFLFEYFSETQRNKGNFPGRFSGRQFSNSRSEMNVSTLELGDSALYLCASSGLYGELFFGEGSRLTVL.

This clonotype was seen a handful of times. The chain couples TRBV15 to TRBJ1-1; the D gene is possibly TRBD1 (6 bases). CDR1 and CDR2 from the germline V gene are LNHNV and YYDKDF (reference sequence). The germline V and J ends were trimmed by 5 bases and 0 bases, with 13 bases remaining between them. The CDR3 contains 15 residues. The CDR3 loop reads CATSLRAGVNTEAFF. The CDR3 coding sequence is TGTGCCACCAGCTTGAGGGCAGGGGTGAACACTGAAGCTTTCTTT.

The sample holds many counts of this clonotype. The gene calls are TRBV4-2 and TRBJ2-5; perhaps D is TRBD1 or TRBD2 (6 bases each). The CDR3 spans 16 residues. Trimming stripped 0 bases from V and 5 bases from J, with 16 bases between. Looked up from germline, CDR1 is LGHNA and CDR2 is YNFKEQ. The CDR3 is CASSQDFGGPAETQYF. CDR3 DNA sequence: TGTGCCAGCAGCCAAGATTTCGGGGGCCCTGCGGAGACCCAGTACTTC.

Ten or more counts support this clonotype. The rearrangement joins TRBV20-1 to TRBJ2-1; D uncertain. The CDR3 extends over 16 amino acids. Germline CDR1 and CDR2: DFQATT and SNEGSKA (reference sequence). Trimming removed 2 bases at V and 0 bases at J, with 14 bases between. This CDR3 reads CSARPFVGSSYNEQFF. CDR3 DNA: TGCAGTGCTAGACCCTTTGTCGGAAGCTCCTACAATGAGCAGTTCTTC.

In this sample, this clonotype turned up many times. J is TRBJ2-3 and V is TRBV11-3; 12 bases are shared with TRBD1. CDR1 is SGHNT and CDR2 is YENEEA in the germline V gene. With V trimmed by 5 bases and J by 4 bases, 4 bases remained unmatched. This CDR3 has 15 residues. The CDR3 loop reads CASSVRDRGPDTQYF. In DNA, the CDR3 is TGTGCCAGCAGCGTCCGGGACAGGGGGCCAGATACGCAGTATTTT.

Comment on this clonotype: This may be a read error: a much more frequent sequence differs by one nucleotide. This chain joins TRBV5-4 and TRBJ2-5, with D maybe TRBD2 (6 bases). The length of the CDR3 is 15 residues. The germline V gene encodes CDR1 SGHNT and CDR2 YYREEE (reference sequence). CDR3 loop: CASRLGVGGQGTQYF. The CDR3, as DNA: TGTGCCAGCAGGTTGGGGGTGGGAGGTCAAGGGACCCAGTACTTC. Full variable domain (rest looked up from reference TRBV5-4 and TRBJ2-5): ETGVTQSPTHLIKTRGQQVTLRCSSQSGHNTVSWYQQALGQGPQFIFQYYREEENGRGNFPPRFSGLQFPNYSSELNVNALELDDSALYLCASRLGVGGQGTQYFGPGTRLLVL.

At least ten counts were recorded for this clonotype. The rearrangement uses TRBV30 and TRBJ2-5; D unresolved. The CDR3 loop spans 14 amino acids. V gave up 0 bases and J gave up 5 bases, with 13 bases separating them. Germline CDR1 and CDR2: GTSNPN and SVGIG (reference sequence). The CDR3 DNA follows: TGTGCCTGGAGTGTACCTCTAGTAGGGGAGACCCAGTACTTC. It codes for CAWSVPLVGETQYF.

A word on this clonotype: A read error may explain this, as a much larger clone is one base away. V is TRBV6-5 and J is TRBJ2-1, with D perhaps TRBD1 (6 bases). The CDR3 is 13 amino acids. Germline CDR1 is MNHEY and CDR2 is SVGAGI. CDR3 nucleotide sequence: TGTGCCAGCGGTTACATAGGGGGCAATGAGCAGTTCTTC. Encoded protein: CASGYIGGNEQFF.

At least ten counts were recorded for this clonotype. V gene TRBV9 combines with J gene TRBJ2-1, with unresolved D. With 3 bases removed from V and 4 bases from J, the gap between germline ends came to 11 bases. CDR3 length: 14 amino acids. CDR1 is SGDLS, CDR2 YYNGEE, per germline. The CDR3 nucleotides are TGTGCCAGCAGCGAGGGTGGTAGTTACAATGAGCAGTTCTTC. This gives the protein CASSEGGSYNEQFF. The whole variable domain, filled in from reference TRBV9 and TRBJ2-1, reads DSGVTQTPKHLITATGQRVTLRCSPRSGDLSVYWYQQSLDQGLQFLIQYYNGEERAKGNILERFSAQQFPDLHSELNLSSLELGDSALYFCASSEGGSYNEQFFGPGTRLTVL.

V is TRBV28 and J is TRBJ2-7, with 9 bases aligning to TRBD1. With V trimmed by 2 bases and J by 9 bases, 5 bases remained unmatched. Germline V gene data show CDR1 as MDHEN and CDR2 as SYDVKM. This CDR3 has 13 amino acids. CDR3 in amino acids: CASSLRQGGWQYF. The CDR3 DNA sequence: TGTGCCAGCAGTTTAAGACAGGGGGGTTGGCAGTACTTC. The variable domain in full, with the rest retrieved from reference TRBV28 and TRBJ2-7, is DVKVTQSSRYLVKRTGEKVFLECVQDMDHENMFWYRQDPGLGLRLIYFSYDVKMKEKGDIPEGYSVSREKKERFSLILESASTNQTSMYLCASSLRQGGWQYFGPGTRLTVT.